One sample yielded the 5 T cell receptor beta chains listed below, sequenced in a study of tumor and adjacent non-tumor tissue in lung cancer. Three rounds of nested PCR, following a modified ARM-PCR protocol, produced the TCRbeta library. TCRdb reanalysed the multiplex PCR reads using MiXCR and keeps one entry per CDR3 protein. In the table there are about 85,000 distinct CDR3 sequences, about three fifths of which are singletons. The template was RNA from unsorted bulk tissue. The sequencing sample was made of lung tumor tissue. The receptors stem from a man aged 65 to 79 with non-small cell lung cancer.

The rearrangement links TRBV9 to TRBJ1-6; the D gene is possibly TRBD1 (5 bases). The V gene's germline CDR1 is SGDLS and CDR2 YYNGEE. The CDR3 is 13 residues long. The V gene lost 4 bases and the J gene lost 12 bases, with 14 bases spanning the gap. The CDR3 nucleotides read TGTGCCAGCAGCCCGCAGGGCCCCGAACCCCTCCACTTT. Residues: CASSPQGPEPLHF.

With respect to this clonotype: A much larger clone sits a single nucleotide away, making a read error possible. The chain links TRBV12-3 or TRBV12-4 to TRBJ2-1; the match to TRBD2 covers 7 bases. V lost 6 bases, J lost 8 bases, and 13 bases stayed unmatched. The CDR3 runs to 15 residues. The CDR3 here is CASSPSGVSIDEQFF. The DNA of the CDR3 is TGTGCCAGCAGCCCGAGCGGGGTCTCGATCGATGAGCAGTTCTTC.

This clonotype was detected many times. The chain recombines TRBV6-5 with TRBJ2-2; no firm D call. This CDR3 spans 13 amino acids. Germline V gene lookup returns CDR1 MNHEY and CDR2 SVGAGI. V was clipped by 0 bases and J by 1 base, with 0 bases between them. DNA of the CDR3: TGTGCCAGCAGTTACTCGAACACCGGGGAGCTGTTTTTT. Translated: CASSYSNTGELFF.

A word on this clonotype: This may arise from a read error, as a much more abundant clone is one base away. The chain has TRBV5-6 and TRBJ2-5; TRBD1 might be the D (6 bases). The CDR3 length is 14 residues. From germline, CDR1 is SGHDT and CDR2 YYEEEE. The CDR3 DNA follows: TGTGTCAGCGGCTTGGGATACAGGGAAGAGACCCAGTACTTC. Translated: CVSGLGYREETQYF.

As for this clonotype: This likely comes from a read error, as the CDR3 has no conserved phenylalanine or tryptophan at its end. The J gene is TRBJ2-7, the V gene TRBV12-3 or TRBV12-4, with D perhaps matching TRBD2 (6 bases). Trimming removed 2 bases at V and 9 bases at J, with 23 bases between. This CDR3 is 16 amino acids long. The CDR3 protein is CASSLRATGKGGVQYL. CDR3 sequence (DNA): TGTGCCAGCAGTTTACGCGCTACAGGAAAGGGCGGGGTGCAGTACCTC.